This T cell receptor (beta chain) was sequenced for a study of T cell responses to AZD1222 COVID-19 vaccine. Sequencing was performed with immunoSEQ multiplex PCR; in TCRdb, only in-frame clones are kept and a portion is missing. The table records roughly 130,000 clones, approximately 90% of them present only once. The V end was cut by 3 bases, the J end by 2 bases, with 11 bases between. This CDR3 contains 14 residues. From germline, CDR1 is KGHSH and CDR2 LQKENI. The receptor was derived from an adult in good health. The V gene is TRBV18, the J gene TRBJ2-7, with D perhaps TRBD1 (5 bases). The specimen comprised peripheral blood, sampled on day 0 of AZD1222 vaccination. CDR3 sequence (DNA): TGTGCCAGCTCACCGGGCAGGGCACCCTACGAGCAGTACTTC. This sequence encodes CASSPGRAPYEQYF.